This entry concerns a single T cell receptor (beta chain). The antigen is undetermined. These data come from a study of shared clonotypes between healthy human individuals. Points from the study as a whole: Only blood was sampled; tissue repertoires likely differ.

Some clones are missing from TCRdb's copy, which holds only in-frame ones; the method was immunoSEQ multiplex PCR. There are about 2.1 million clones in the sample; roughly 93% occur only once, and 1.5% to 2% lies in the top ten. V was pared by 5 bases and J by 11 bases, with 12 bases between. The germline CDR1 and CDR2 sequences are SEHNR and FQNEAQ (reference sequence). This CDR3 has 11 residues. CD45RO-negative, CCR7-positively selected cells formed the naive CD8 fraction, excluding terminally differentiated effector memory CD45RA+ cells. V is TRBV7-9 and J is TRBJ1-1; unclear D gene. This sequence was found in a man in his late teens or twenties in good health. Some clones in this sample may be carry-over from other donors' samples. The sequenced sample consisted of naive CD8+ T cells from PBMCs. This CDR3 reads CASSLHPGAFF. DNA for the CDR3: TGTGCCAGCAGCCTACATCCTGGGGCTTTCTTT.